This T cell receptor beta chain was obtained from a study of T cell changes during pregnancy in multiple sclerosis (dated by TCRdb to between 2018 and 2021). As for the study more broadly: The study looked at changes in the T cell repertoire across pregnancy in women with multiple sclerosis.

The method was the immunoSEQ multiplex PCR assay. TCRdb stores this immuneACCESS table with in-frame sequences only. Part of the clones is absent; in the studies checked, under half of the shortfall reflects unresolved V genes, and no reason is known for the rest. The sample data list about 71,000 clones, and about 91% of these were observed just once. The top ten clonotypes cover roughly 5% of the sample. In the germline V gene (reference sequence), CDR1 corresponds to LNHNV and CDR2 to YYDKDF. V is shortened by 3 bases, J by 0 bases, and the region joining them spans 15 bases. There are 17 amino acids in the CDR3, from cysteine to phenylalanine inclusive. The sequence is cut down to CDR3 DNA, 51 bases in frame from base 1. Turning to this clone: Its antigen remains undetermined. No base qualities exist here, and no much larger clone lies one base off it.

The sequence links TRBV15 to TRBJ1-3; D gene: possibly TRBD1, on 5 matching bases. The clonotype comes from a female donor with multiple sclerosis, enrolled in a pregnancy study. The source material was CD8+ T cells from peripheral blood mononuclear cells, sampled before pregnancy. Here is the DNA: TGTGCCACCAGCAGTAACCCCGGTGGACACTCTGGAAACACCATATATTTT. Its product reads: CATSSNPGGHSGNTIYF.